This TCR beta chain was captured in a study of tumor-infiltrating lymphocytes in primary liver carcinoma. Details on this clonotype: A junction end diverges from the germline sequence, so it may reflect a read error.

Making TCR beta cDNA involved approximately 530 ng total RNA and a constant-region primer. Three nested multiplex PCR rounds, a slightly modified ARM-PCR method, built the TCR beta libraries. Two initial PCR rounds of 10 to 11 cycles each paired TRBV1-TRBV30 forward primers with a C-beta reverse primer. Each CDR3 protein is one row after TCRdb ran MiXCR on the multiplex PCR reads. The sample includes around 190,000 distinct CDR3 sequences, approximately 86% seen only once; the top ten take 15% to 20%. This CDR3 is 14 amino acids long. The germline gives CDR1 LGHNA, CDR2 YSLEER. Without any cell sorting, roughly 18-31 mg of bulk tissue yielded co-extracted RNA and DNA.

Sequenced material: tumor tissue from primary liver carcinoma. This receptor was obtained from a man aged 40-49 years with primary liver carcinoma and hepatitis B virus infection. This sequence joins TRBV4-3 and TRBJ2-3; a weak D match, TRBD1 (7 bases). CDR3 sequence: CANSQGGATDMQYF. In DNA, the CDR3 is TGCGCCAACAGCCAGGGGGGTGCAACAGACATGCAGTATTTT.